A single sample is the source of the 10 T cell receptor beta chains below, sequenced in a study of CD8+ T cells in alopecia areata. Reverse transcription of extracted RNA yielded cDNA, which provided the sequencing template. Repertoires were generated with immunoSEQ multiplex PCR, while TCRdb's copy carries only in-frame clones and drops some. Of 90,000 to 120,000 clones in the sample, roughly 84% were seen once. Treatment of the sample: oral pan-JAK inhibitor, 5-10 mg twice daily. The sequencing used CD8+ T cells sorted from blood, collected at week 24, from a patient treated with tofacitinib. Receptors originate from a human donor with alopecia areata.

In this sample, this clone turned up a few times. The chain uses TRBV29-1 and TRBJ2-7; 9 nucleotides match TRBD1. CDR3 length: 15 residues. The germline V gene encodes CDR1 SQVTM and CDR2 ANQGSEA. V gave up 6 bases and J gave up 3 bases; unmatched junction bases: 12. CDR3 DNA: TGCAGCGTAGAACTACAGGGGGCGGGTGACTACGAGCAGTACTTC. Translated, it gives CSVELQGAGDYEQYF.

CDR3 sequence: CASIPEPGREGRGYQPQHF. Written as DNA, the CDR3 is TGTGCCAGCATTCCTGAACCGGGCCGGGAGGGCAGGGGATACCAGCCCCAGCATTTT. V usage is TRBV14 and J usage is TRBJ1-5; TRBD1 might be the D (6 bases). Trimming took 7 bases from V and 7 from J, leaving 32 bases between them. Germline-derived CDR1 and CDR2 are SGHDN and FVKESK. This CDR3 has 19 amino acids.

The chain is built from TRBV27 and TRBJ2-3; D gene uncertain. The CDR3 contains 12 residues. Germline V CDR1 and CDR2: MNHEY, SMNVEV (reference sequence). V lost 10 bases and J 4 bases, leaving 12 bases between the germline ends. The CDR3 here is CATSYPPDTQYF. The DNA of the CDR3 is TGTGCCACCTCATATCCCCCAGATACGCAGTATTTT.

About this clone: The germline gene is not matched at one end of the junction; a read error may be the cause. The chain links TRBV15 to TRBJ2-1; TRBD1 or TRBD2 may be the D gene (6 bases each). There are 12 residues in the CDR3. The germline gives CDR1 LNHNV, CDR2 YYDKDF (reference sequence). The CDR3: CATTSLRGLVVF. The CDR3 nucleotides read TGTGCCACCACCAGCCTTCGGGGGCTGGTCGTCTTC.

Written as DNA, the CDR3 is TGTGCCAGCAGTTACGTCGGTCTAGGAAATGAGCAGTTCTTC. This sequence encodes CASSYVGLGNEQFF. V is TRBV6-5 and J is TRBJ2-1; D call uncertain. Trimming pared 2 bases from V and 7 bases from J, leaving 12 bases between. The CDR3 is 14 residues long. Germline CDR1 and CDR2: MNHEY and SVGAGI.

This chain uses TRBV4-3 with TRBJ2-3; 7 bases agree with TRBD1. The V and J ends lost 4 bases and 0 bases, in that order; junction bases with no gene match: 7. The CDR3 is 16 residues long. Germline V gene data show CDR1 as LGHNA and CDR2 as YSLEER. CDR3 sequence (DNA): TGCGCCAGCAGCCCGTACACAGGGGCTAGCACAGATACGCAGTATTTT. Translated: CASSPYTGASTDTQYF.

The J gene is TRBJ1-3, the V gene TRBV29-1, with D unclear. V lost 5 bases, J lost 0 bases, and 8 bases lay in between. Germline V gene sequence: CDR1 SQVTM, CDR2 ANQGSEA. The CDR3 extends over 13 amino acids. The CDR3 region is CSVLVSSGNTIYF. CDR3 coding DNA: TGCAGCGTTTTGGTATCCTCTGGAAACACCATATATTTT.

The V call is TRBV5-1, the J call TRBJ1-5; D gene uncertain. Trimming took 7 bases from V and 5 from J, leaving 19 bases between them. Germline-derived CDR1 and CDR2 are SGHRS and YFSETQ. The CDR3 has 15 amino acids. Here the CDR3 DNA reads TGCGCCAGCCCCCTCTCCCAAGATGACGATCAGCCCCAGCATTTT. Encoded protein: CASPLSQDDDQPQHF.

This clone was detected once. The CDR3 region is CASSFTDLSYEQYF. DNA for the CDR3: TGTGCCAGCAGCTTTACAGATCTCTCCTACGAGCAGTACTTC. The V gene is TRBV7-9, the J gene TRBJ2-7; D is unclear. The CDR3 consists of 14 residues. Germline V lookup: CDR1 SEHNR, CDR2 FQNEAQ (reference sequence). Deletions cut 3 bases from V and 0 bases from J, with 9 bases between.

This clone was seen a few times. The rearrangement links TRBV19 to TRBJ2-2; D ambiguous. The germline CDR1 and CDR2 sequences are LNHDA and SQIVND (reference sequence). The CDR3 length is 13 residues. Trimming removed 2 bases from V and 7 bases from J, with 8 bases in between. The DNA of the CDR3 is TGTGCCAGTAGTATATTTGGCGACGGGGAGCTGTTTTTT. Residues: CASSIFGDGELFF. The full variable domain, its missing parts supplied by reference TRBV19 and TRBJ2-2, is DGGITQSPKYLFRKEGQNVTLSCEQNLNHDAMYWYRQDPGQGLRLIYYSQIVNDFQKGDIAEGYSVSREKKESFPLTVTSAQKNPTAFYLCASSIFGDGELFFGEGSRLTVL.